This TCR beta chain was observed in a study of radiotherapy plus CTLA-4 blockade in lung cancer. Those with chemo-refractory metastatic non-small-cell lung cancer were treated with focal radiation combined with CTLA-4 blockade using ipilimumab. V shed 3 bases and J 5 bases; nucleotides not matched to a gene: 7. The CDR3 covers 16 residues. Germline values: CDR1 MGHRA, CDR2 YSYEKL. The data were produced by immunoSEQ multiplex PCR, yet TCRdb's version contains in-frame clones alone and is incomplete. This table holds about 48,000 clones, 80% to 90% found once. The chain uses TRBV4-1 and TRBJ2-1, with TRBD2 identical over 10 bases. The TCR comes from a human donor with non-small cell lung cancer that progressed on radiotherapy plus ipilimumab. Some clones in this sample may be carry-over from other donors' samples. Sequencing used peripheral blood, obtained from a patient treated with radiotherapy plus ipilimumab. This chain's CDR3 is CASSQKVLAGNNEQFF. The CDR3 nucleotides read TGCGCCAGCAGCCAGAAGGTACTAGCGGGGAACAATGAGCAGTTCTTC.